This T cell receptor beta chain was sequenced for a study of cytotoxic CD8 clonotypes in ibrutinib-treated CLL. This CDR3 contains 15 residues. V gave up 7 bases and J gave up 5 bases; unmatched junction bases: 11. Germline-derived CDR1 and CDR2 are MNHNY and SVGAGI (reference sequence). The data were produced by immunoSEQ multiplex PCR, yet TCRdb's version contains in-frame clones alone and is incomplete. The sample contains 35,000 to 40,000 clones, roughly two thirds of which appear only once. The genes are TRBV6-6 and TRBJ2-5, with TRBD2 matching over 9 bases. Sequencing used PBMCs, obtained at disease progression, from a patient treated with ibrutinib. The receptor comes from a human donor with chronic lymphocytic leukemia. The CDR3 reads CASNPAGGARETQYF. Written as DNA, the CDR3 is TGTGCCAGCAACCCCGCGGGGGGGGCTAGGGAGACCCAGTACTTC.